This TCR beta chain was observed in a study of control samples from healthy donors and cancer patients. Germline CDR1 is SGHNT and CDR2 is YENEEA. The CDR3 is made up of 16 amino acids. The V gene end was trimmed by 1 base and the J gene end by 4 bases; junction bases not matched to a gene: 6. The repertoire was sequenced with immunoSEQ multiplex PCR; TCRdb's copy has only in-frame clones and lacks some. The table records fewer than 200,000 clones, around 87% of them present only once. The V and J genes are TRBV11-3 and TRBJ2-2; the match to TRBD1 covers 7 bases. This receptor was obtained from a woman between 50 and 59 years old in good health. Input material: blood. CDR3 DNA: TGTGCCAGCAGCTTAGGGCCGGGACAGTTCACCGGGGAGCTGTTTTTT. This encodes CASSLGPGQFTGELFF.